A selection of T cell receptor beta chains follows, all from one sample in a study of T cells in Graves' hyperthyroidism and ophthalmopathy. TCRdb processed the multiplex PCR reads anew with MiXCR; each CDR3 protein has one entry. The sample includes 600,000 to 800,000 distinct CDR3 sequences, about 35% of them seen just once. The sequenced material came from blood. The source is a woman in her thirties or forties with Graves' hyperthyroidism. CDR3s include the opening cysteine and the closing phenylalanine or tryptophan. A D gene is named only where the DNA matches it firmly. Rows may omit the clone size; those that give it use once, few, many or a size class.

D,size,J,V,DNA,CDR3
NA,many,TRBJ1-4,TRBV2,TGTGCCAGCAGTGAACGGACAGTGGGCGCAAAACTGTTTTTT,CASSERTVGAKLFF
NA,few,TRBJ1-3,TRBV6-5,TGTGCCAGCAGTTCGGCGGGGGCGTCTGGAAACACCATATATTTT,CASSSAGASGNTIYF
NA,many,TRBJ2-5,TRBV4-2,TGTGCCAGCAGCCCGACAGCAGCGTCGGCCCAGTACTTC,CASSPTAASAQYF
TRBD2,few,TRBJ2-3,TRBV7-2,TGTGCCAGCGCCCGCGTTTTGCTAGCGGGGGCAACAGATACGCAGTATTTT,CASARVLLAGATDTQYF
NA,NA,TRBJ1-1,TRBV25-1,TGTGCCAGCACAACTGCCCCTAACACTGAAGCTTTCTTT,CASTTAPNTEAFF
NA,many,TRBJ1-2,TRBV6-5,TGTGCCAGCAGTTACGGCCGAGCTAACTATGGCTACACCTTC,CASSYGRANYGYTF
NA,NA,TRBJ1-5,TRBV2,TGTGCCAGCAGTGAAAGGAATAGCAATCAGCCCCAGCATTTT,CASSERNSNQPQHF
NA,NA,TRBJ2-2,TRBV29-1,TGCAGCGTTACTGACAACACCGGGGAGCTGTTTTTT,CSVTDNTGELFF
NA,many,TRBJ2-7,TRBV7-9,TGTGCCAGTAGTCCTCAGGGTTTCGACGAGCAGTACTTC,CASSPQGFDEQYF
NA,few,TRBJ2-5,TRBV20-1,TGCAGTGCTAGAGACCCAAAACGGGAGACAGAGACCCAGTACTTC,CSARDPKRETETQYF
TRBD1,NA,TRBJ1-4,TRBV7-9,TGTGCCAGCAGCTTATCTACAGGGGTAGAAGAAAAACTGTTTTTT,CASSLSTGVEEKLFF
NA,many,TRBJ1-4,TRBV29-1,TGCAGCGTTAAGACGGGAACTAATGAAAAACTGTTTTTT,CSVKTGTNEKLFF
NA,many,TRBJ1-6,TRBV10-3,TGTGCCAGCTCGACAGAAGGCTCACCCCTCCACTTT,CASSTEGSPLHF
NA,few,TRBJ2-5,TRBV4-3,TGCGCCAGCAGCCCCCGGGAGGGGGCATTGGAGACCCAGTACTTC,CASSPREGALETQYF
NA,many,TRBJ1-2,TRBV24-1,TGTGCCACCAGTGATGGGGGACTGGACGTCTATGGCTACACCTTC,CATSDGGLDVYGYTF
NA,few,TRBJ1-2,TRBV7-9,TGTGCCAGCGGCGGACATACGCAAGGAGCTAACTATGGCTACACCTTC,CASGGHTQGANYGYTF
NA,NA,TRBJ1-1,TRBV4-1,TGCGCCAGCAGCCAAGAAGCGGGGCAAAGCACTGAAGCTTTCTTT,CASSQEAGQSTEAFF
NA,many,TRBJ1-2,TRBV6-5,TGTGCCAGCAGTGTGATGGGGGGCTACACCTTC,CASSVMGGYTF
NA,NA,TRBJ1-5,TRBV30,TGTGCCTGGAGTGTACACAGCACAATCAATCAGCCCCAGCATTTT,CAWSVHSTINQPQHF
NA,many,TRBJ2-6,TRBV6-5,TGTGCCAGCAGACCGGGGGAACCTGGGGCCAACGTCCTGACTTTC,CASRPGEPGANVLTF
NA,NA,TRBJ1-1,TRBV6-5,TGTGCCAGCAGTTACGCTTGGGTAAACACTGAAGCTTTCTTT,CASSYAWVNTEAFF
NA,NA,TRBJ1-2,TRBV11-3,TGTGCCAGCAGCGCATCCGGGACGGACTATGGCTACACCTTC,CASSASGTDYGYTF
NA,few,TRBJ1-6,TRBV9,TGTGCCAGCAGTTACTCTTTGCCAGGAACTAATAATTCACCCCTCCACTTT,CASSYSLPGTNNSPLHF
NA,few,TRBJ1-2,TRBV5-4,TGTGCCAGCAGCTTCCTCCAGGGAGGTTCCTATGGCTACACCTTC,CASSFLQGGSYGYTF
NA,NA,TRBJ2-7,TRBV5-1,TGCGCCAGCAGCCCTGTGGCGGGCGGCGTTTCCTACGAGCAGTACTTC,CASSPVAGGVSYEQYF
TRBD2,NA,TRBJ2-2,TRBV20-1,TGCAGTGCTAGACTAGCGGGAGGTACCACCGGGGAGCTGTTTTTT,CSARLAGGTTGELFF
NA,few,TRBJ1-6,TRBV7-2,TGTGCCAGCAGCGGGGGGCCGTTCTCACCCCTCCACTTT,CASSGGPFSPLHF
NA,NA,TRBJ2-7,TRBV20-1,TGCAGTGCTAGAGAGGTCGGGACATCCTCCTACGAGCAGTACTTC,CSAREVGTSSYEQYF
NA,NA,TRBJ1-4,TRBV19,TGTGCCAGTAGCGATGGGGGTTATAATGAAAAACTGTTTTTT,CASSDGGYNEKLFF
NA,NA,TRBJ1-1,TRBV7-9,TGTGCCAGCAGCTTAAGCGGGGGGTCTGAAGCTTTCTTT,CASSLSGGSEAFF
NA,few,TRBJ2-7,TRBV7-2,TGTGCCAGCAGACCGGCTGCGCTCTCCTACGAGCAGTACTTC,CASRPAALSYEQYF
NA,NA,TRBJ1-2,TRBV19,TGTGCCAGTAGTATATGGCTGGTGGCACCGAGGGATGGCTACACCTTC,CASSIWLVAPRDGYTF
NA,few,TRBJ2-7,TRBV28,TGTGCCAGCAGTTTATCCGGCAGTCCCTACGAGCAGTACTTC,CASSLSGSPYEQYF
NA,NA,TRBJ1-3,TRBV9,TGTGCCAGCAGCGTAGGGGTTCCGAGAAACACCATATATTTT,CASSVGVPRNTIYF